The entry below gives a single TCR beta chain sequence along with its context. This specimen belongs to a study of blood T cell repertoires in COVID-19. Using immunoSEQ multiplex PCR, the repertoire was profiled, and TCRdb retains in-frame clones only, with some absent. The table includes hundreds of thousands of clones, roughly nine tenths detected once. This CDR3 has 17 amino acids. Trimming cost V 2 bases and J 5 bases; bases outside gene matches: 13. This chain connects TRBV6-7 to TRBJ2-3; TRBD2 aligns across 7 bases. TRBV6-7 is placed among ORFs of uncertain function. This TCR was sampled from a woman under 40 with COVID-19, enrolled during active disease. Sample: peripheral blood. The CDR3 loop reads CASSYVVIFLAGDTQYF. The CDR3 DNA reads as TGTGCCAGCAGTTACGTTGTAATCTTCTTAGCGGGAGATACGCAGTATTTT.